This T cell receptor beta chain was captured in a study of neurological immune-mediated disorders. TCRdb reprocessed the 5' RACE reads via MiXCR and lists one record per CDR3 protein. The table lists 45,000 to 60,000 distinct CDR3 sequences, approximately 11% of them singletons. This clonotype was seen many times. CDR3 length equals 17 residues. V was clipped by 2 bases and J by 1 base, with 18 bases between them. The germline V gene has CDR1 SGDLS and CDR2 YYNGEE. Specified time point: longitudinal time-point 3. V is TRBV9 and J is TRBJ2-5; tentative D call: TRBD2 (5 bases). Sequencing was done on a sample of PBMCs. The sequence was obtained from a male donor with HTLV-1-associated myelopathy (HAM/TSP). CDR3 DNA: TGTGCCAGCAGCGTCGGCGGCAGGAGTGAGGGCCAAGAGACCCAGTACTTC. The encoded protein is CASSVGGRSEGQETQYF.